A selection of T cell receptor beta chains follows, all from one sample in a study of T cells in Graves' hyperthyroidism and ophthalmopathy. A single record per CDR3 protein comes from TCRdb applying MiXCR to the multiplex PCR reads. The sample lists about 700,000 distinct CDR3 sequences, 14% seen once, with roughly a tenth in the top ten. Sequenced sample: blood. These receptor sequences come from a woman aged 18-30 years with Graves' hyperthyroidism. The CDR3 runs from the conserved cysteine through the conserved F or W. Fields, in order: clone size, D gene, V gene, CDR3 length, J gene, CDR3 DNA, CDR3 protein. A D gene is named only where the DNA matches it firmly. The listing skips clone size in some rows; elsewhere it reads once, few, many or a size class.

many,NA,TRBV30,17,TRBJ2-2,TGTGCCTGGAGTGTACGACCCAGCGGCTTGAACACCGGGGAGCTGTTTTTT,CAWSVRPSGLNTGELFF
many,NA,TRBV5-1,13,TRBJ2-7,TGCGCCAGCAGCTTTCTGCGTACCTACGAGCAGTACTTC,CASSFLRTYEQYF
NA,NA,TRBV9,13,TRBJ2-5,TGTGCCAGCAGCAAACTTAGTAAAGAGACCCAGTACTTC,CASSKLSKETQYF
few,TRBD1,TRBV6-1,14,TRBJ1-5,TGTGCCAGCAGTGGGACAGGGGAATATCAGCCCCAGCATTTT,CASSGTGEYQPQHF
many,NA,TRBV13,12,TRBJ2-3,TGTGCCAGCACCGATCCGACATATACGCAGTATTTT,CASTDPTYTQYF
NA,TRBD1,TRBV9,16,TRBJ2-7,TGTGCCAGCAGCGTAGCTGAAAGGACAGGGAAGGCGATGCAGTACTTC,CASSVAERTGKAMQYF
few,NA,TRBV20-1,12,TRBJ2-7,TGCAGTGTTCCTCGCACTAGCTACGAGCAGTACTTC,CSVPRTSYEQYF
NA,NA,TRBV20-1,14,TRBJ2-7,TGCAGTGCCCCCCTCGGGCTAGAGCCCTACGAGCAGTACTTC,CSAPLGLEPYEQYF
few,NA,TRBV10-2,15,TRBJ1-5,TGCGCCAGCAGTGAAAGCCCGAGGGTAAATCAGCCCCAGCATTTT,CASSESPRVNQPQHF
many,NA,TRBV18,14,TRBJ1-5,TGTGCCACCCACGGGTCCCAGGGGAATCAGCCCCAGCATTTT,CATHGSQGNQPQHF
NA,NA,TRBV11-2,13,TRBJ2-5,TGCGCCAGCAGCTTAGAAATCCAAGAGACCCAGCACTTC,CASSLEIQETQHF
NA,TRBD1,TRBV27,14,TRBJ1-2,TGTGCCAGCACCGACCCAGGGGGCACCTATGGCTACACCTTC,CASTDPGGTYGYTF
few,TRBD2,TRBV29-1,14,TRBJ2-1,TGCAGCGCCCTAGCGGCGGGGGCCTACAATGAGCAGTTCTTC,CSALAAGAYNEQFF
few,NA,TRBV4-2,15,TRBJ1-5,TGTGCCAGCACCGCCGACCTTTATAGCAATCAGCCCCAGCATTTT,CASTADLYSNQPQHF
many,NA,TRBV30,14,TRBJ1-2,TGTGCCTGGAGTCCAGATAGTCCCTCCCGGGGCTACACCTTC,CAWSPDSPSRGYTF
many,NA,TRBV20-1,16,TRBJ2-3,TGCAGTGCTACCCAAACCGACGGCCGCCGAACAGATACGCAGTATTTT,CSATQTDGRRTDTQYF
NA,NA,TRBV7-9,15,TRBJ2-5,TGTGCCAGCAGCTTTTGGACGGATATACGGGAGACCCAGTACTTC,CASSFWTDIRETQYF
NA,TRBD2,TRBV28,17,TRBJ2-3,TGTGCCAGCAGTTTAGTCCTAGCGGGAGGGACGACAGATACGCAGTATTTT,CASSLVLAGGTTDTQYF
many,NA,TRBV30,15,TRBJ1-5,TGTGCCTGGAGTGTACCAGGGAAGGGCAATCAGCCCCAGCATTTT,CAWSVPGKGNQPQHF
many,NA,TRBV20-1,11,TRBJ2-7,TGCAGTGCTAGTGGTCCCGGCGAGCAGTACTTC,CSASGPGEQYF
NA,NA,TRBV29-1,15,TRBJ2-3,TGCAGCGTTCAGTTTGGAACAGCCCCACCAGATACGCAGTATTTT,CSVQFGTAPPDTQYF
many,TRBD2,TRBV7-2,13,TRBJ2-7,TGTGCCAGCAGCTTAACTAGCGGGAACGAGCAGTACTTC,CASSLTSGNEQYF
NA,NA,TRBV7-9,16,TRBJ1-2,TGTGCCAGCAGCTTAATGTCCGGGGCCCCGACAGATGGCTACACCTTC,CASSLMSGAPTDGYTF
many,NA,TRBV28,14,TRBJ2-2,TGTGCCAGCAGAACTAGCAGAAACACCGGGGAGCTGTTTTTT,CASRTSRNTGELFF
few,NA,TRBV6-2/TRBV6-3,16,TRBJ1-1,TGTGCCAGCAGTTCCCGACAAAGCAGGCGGAACACTGAAGCTTTCTTT,CASSSRQSRRNTEAFF
many,TRBD1,TRBV11-1,15,TRBJ2-2,TGTGCCAGCAGTCCCGACAGGGGCAACACCGGGGAGCTGTTTTTT,CASSPDRGNTGELFF
many,NA,TRBV3-1,14,TRBJ2-5,TGTGCCAGCAGCCAACCCGTTAGGTACGAGACCCAGTACTTC,CASSQPVRYETQYF
many,TRBD1,TRBV18,15,TRBJ1-2,TGTGCCAGCTCACCACTCGATACAGGGGGAGGTGGCTACACCTTC,CASSPLDTGGGGYTF
few,TRBD1,TRBV27,17,TRBJ1-1,TGTGCCAGCAGCCTCCAGTCGATACAGGGGGCGAACACTGGAGCTTTCTTT,CASSLQSIQGANTGAFF
many,TRBD1,TRBV6-5,14,TRBJ1-5,TGTGCCAGCAGTTCTCGCACAGGGGATCAGCCCCAGCATTTT,CASSSRTGDQPQHF
NA,NA,TRBV9,13,TRBJ2-3,TGTGCCAGCAGCGTAGACCCCCGCGGTTTTAGGTATTTT,CASSVDPRGFRYF
many,TRBD1,TRBV28,16,TRBJ1-1,TGTGCCAGCAGTTTCTGGGACAGGGGGCGGGGAACTGAAGCTTTCTTT,CASSFWDRGRGTEAFF
many,NA,TRBV28,16,TRBJ2-3,TGTGCCAGCACCCTAGGGCGACACGGTAGGGCAGATACGCAGTATTTT,CASTLGRHGRADTQYF
many,TRBD2,TRBV20-1,18,TRBJ2-2,TGCAGTGCTAGAAGTCTAGCGGGAGGGCCGTCGAACACCGGGGAGCTGTTTTTT,CSARSLAGGPSNTGELFF
many,TRBD2,TRBV6-1,17,TRBJ2-1,TGTGCCAGCAGCGAAGAGGAAAGGACTAGCGGGAGGAATGAGCAGTTCTTC,CASSEEERTSGRNEQFF
many,TRBD2,TRBV20-1,15,TRBJ2-5,TGCAGTCCCTCCGTGGCGGGAGGGCCGGGAGAGACCCAGTACTTC,CSPSVAGGPGETQYF
few,TRBD1,TRBV11-2,14,TRBJ1-6,TGTGCCAGCAGCTTGGACAGGAGGGGTTCACCCCTCCACTTT,CASSLDRRGSPLHF
NA,NA,TRBV19,17,TRBJ1-3,TGTGCCAGTAGGACAGGCCGTCAGAGACGCTCTGGAAACACCATATATTTT,CASRTGRQRRSGNTIYF
NA,NA,TRBV18,15,TRBJ1-5,TGTGCCAGCTCACCTACAAGGGAGGGGGGGCAGCCCCAGCATTTT,CASSPTREGGQPQHF
NA,TRBD1,TRBV24-1,17,TRBJ2-2,TGTGCCACCAGTGAGTTGACAGGGGGGGCTAGCACCGGGGAGCTGTTTTTT,CATSELTGGASTGELFF
NA,TRBD2,TRBV7-8,15,TRBJ2-2,TGTGCCAGCAGCGCCACTAGCGGGAGTCCCGGGGAGCTGTTTTTT,CASSATSGSPGELFF
many,NA,TRBV5-6,14,TRBJ2-7,TGTGCCAGCAGCTCCAACTTGGGATACTACGAGCAGTACTTC,CASSSNLGYYEQYF
NA,TRBD1,TRBV6-1,14,TRBJ2-2,TGTGCCAGCAGGAGACAGGGGACGACCGGGGAGCTGTTTTTT,CASRRQGTTGELFF
NA,NA,TRBV6-1,16,TRBJ1-4,TGTGCCAGCAGCCGCCGAACGGGACGGGCTAATGAAAAACTGTTTTTT,CASSRRTGRANEKLFF
few,NA,TRBV20-1,14,TRBJ2-7,TGCAGTGCTCCGCCGGCAGGGCCACCCTACGAGCAGTACTTC,CSAPPAGPPYEQYF
NA,TRBD2,TRBV9,14,TRBJ2-7,TGTGCCAGCAGCGTAAATAGCGGGAGGAGCGAGCAGTACTTC,CASSVNSGRSEQYF
many,NA,TRBV28,11,TRBJ1-1,TGTGCCAGCAGTGCTAGACCTGAAGCTTTCTTT,CASSARPEAFF
many,NA,TRBV28,17,TRBJ2-7,TGTGCCAGCAGTCGACCTGAGGGTGGCTCGATAAGAGGCGAGCAGTACTTC,CASSRPEGGSIRGEQYF
NA,TRBD2,TRBV7-9,16,TRBJ2-5,TGTGCCAGCAGCCCCCCTAGCGGGAGTAGGGGAGAGACCCAGTACTTC,CASSPPSGSRGETQYF
many,NA,TRBV13,11,TRBJ1-1,TGTGCCAGCAACGGGATGACTGAAGCTTTCTTT,CASNGMTEAFF
once,NA,TRBV5-1,18,TRBJ2-2,TGCGCCAGCAGCTTGAAATTGGGGGGGGCGGTGAACACCGGGGAGCTGTTTTTT,CASSLKLGGAVNTGELFF
many,TRBD2,TRBV28,17,TRBJ2-3,TGTGCCAGCAGTTCCCCACTCGGAGAGCGGGAGTTAAATACGCAGTATTTT,CASSSPLGERELNTQYF
many,NA,TRBV11-3,16,TRBJ1-1,TGTGCCAGCAGCCACAACCGGTTGAGGGTGTACACTGAAGCTTTCTTT,CASSHNRLRVYTEAFF
once,TRBD1,TRBV12-3/TRBV12-4,15,TRBJ1-1,TGTGCCAGCAGAGGAGCACGGACAGGGGTCACTGAAGCTTTCTTT,CASRGARTGVTEAFF
NA,NA,TRBV10-3,14,TRBJ1-3,TGTGCCATCACTGACCCAAGGTCTGGAAACACCATATATTTT,CAITDPRSGNTIYF